The present T cell receptor beta chain was sequenced within a study of cytomegalovirus exposure and HLA in healthy donors. About this clone: Its specificity is unknown.

General observations from the study: The study recorded 150 to 200 TCR beta chains that were cytomegalovirus-associated.

The PCR made use of 60 Vbeta and 13 Jbeta primers. Sequencing was performed with immunoSEQ multiplex PCR; in TCRdb, only in-frame clones are kept and a portion is missing. The sample carries about 120,000 clones, about 76% recorded once. Trimming took 5 bases from V and 0 from J, leaving 11 bases between them. Per the germline V gene, CDR1 is SEHNR and CDR2 is FQNEAQ (reference sequence). This CDR3 has 15 residues. The specimen was PBMCs. The chain carries TRBV7-9 and TRBJ1-5, with D perhaps matching TRBD1 (6 bases). This TCR was sampled from a man aged 55 to 70 in good health and CMV-seropositive. In DNA, the CDR3 is TGTGCCAGCAGCCTCAGGGGTGGTAGCAATCAGCCCCAGCATTTT. This gives the protein CASSLRGGSNQPQHF.